The clone carrying this TCR beta chain was detected many times. What it binds is unknown. The definition of stable Graves' hyperthyroidism was no ophthalmopathy progression within 18 months. Among the patients, aged 18 to 65, hyperthyroidism was newly diagnosed and had lasted under 2 months. TCR beta CDR3 sequences were amplified from RNA transcripts. HTBI primers were the set used in a first-round RT-PCR of the TCR CDR3. TCRdb fed the multiplex PCR reads into MiXCR, producing one record per CDR3 protein. The sample includes some 440,000 distinct CDR3 sequences, 15% to 19% seen only once; the top ten take over 12%. The data were taken from a study of T cells in Graves' hyperthyroidism and ophthalmopathy. Notes on the study in general: Most thyroid clonotypes expanded above 0.001 appeared in blood too. With a median lead of around 6.7 months before onset, the model predicted ophthalmopathy.

The CDR3 runs 23 residues. V lost 5 bases, J lost 3 bases, and 40 bases lay in between. In germline, CDR1 is SNHLY, CDR2 FYNNEI. The chain recombines TRBV2 with TRBJ1-2, with D maybe TRBD1 (6 bases). Sequencing input: blood. The TCR originated in a woman younger than 30 with Graves' hyperthyroidism. The CDR3 region has the DNA TGTGCCAGCAGTTGGACGATCCTTCACGCTGGAGAACGCCCCAGGGGAATAGACTATGGCTACACCTTC. The encoded protein is CASSWTILHAGERPRGIDYGYTF.